The 4 T cell receptor beta chains below come from one sample, sequenced in a study of T-cell reconstitution after alpha-beta-depleted transplantation in children. During its preparation, the TCRbeta library received unique molecular identifiers. TCRdb used MiXCR to reprocess the PCR reads, holding one entry per CDR3 protein. The sample has roughly 500,000 distinct CDR3 sequences, about 30% seen once; the top ten hold roughly 2.5%. Source: PBMCs from the stem cell graft donor, taken from the stem cell graft. The origin of the receptors is a human donor who donated a stem cell graft to a child with aplastic anemia.

The J gene is TRBJ2-2, the V gene TRBV7-2, with D maybe TRBD1 (5 bases). Deletions cut 4 bases from V and 4 bases from J, with 16 bases between. This CDR3 spans 16 amino acids. Germline CDR1 SGHTA, CDR2 FQGNSA. The CDR3 reads CASSSRTAQGTGELFF. The CDR3 DNA reads TGTGCCAGCAGCTCCCGGACGGCTCAGGGCACCGGGGAGCTGTTTTTT.

This clonotype was detected only a few times. The chain is built from TRBV29-1 and TRBJ2-2, with D perhaps matching TRBD2 (6 bases). Germline V CDR1 and CDR2: SQVTM, ANQGSEA. The CDR3 contains 15 residues. Trimming pared 7 bases from V and 1 base from J, leaving 16 bases between. CDR3 in DNA: TGCAGCGGCCGCTCGGGACTTATGAACACCGGGGAGCTGTTTTTT. Translated, it gives CSGRSGLMNTGELFF.

The rearrangement joins TRBV5-1 to TRBJ1-6; 11 positions agree with TRBD1. Germline CDR1 reads SGHRS; CDR2 reads YFSETQ. The ends lost 5 bases at V and 5 bases at J; junction bases unmatched: 6. CDR3 length equals 16 residues. The CDR3 loop reads CASRQGQGANNSPLHF. The CDR3 nucleotides read TGCGCCAGCAGACAAGGACAGGGGGCGAATAATTCACCCCTCCACTTT.

The genes are TRBV10-3 and TRBJ1-6; 9 bases match TRBD1. Losses at the gene ends were 4 bases for V and 7 bases for J; bases not matched to a gene: 5. This CDR3 contains 15 residues. Germline values: CDR1 ENHRY, CDR2 SYGVKD. This CDR3 is CAISGGQGSNSPLHF. In DNA, the CDR3 is TGTGCCATCAGTGGGGGACAGGGATCGAATTCACCCCTCCACTTT.